The present entry profiles one T cell receptor beta chain with its context. The antigen is undetermined. This entry is derived from a study of blood T cells in healthy people across ages. Study overall: Researchers report that template switching captured about one barcoded beta molecule per two T cells. Whole-study findings and limits: Not knowing donor CMV status may have confounded expanded clonotype changes. A strong correlation was seen between TCR beta diversity and naive T cell percentage.

This CDR3 is 16 amino acids long. The J segment lost 12 bases and the V segment lost 4 bases, leaving 17 bases of the junction unmatched. From germline, CDR1 is SGHRS and CDR2 YFSETQ. A second PCR of 7 to 11 cycles used a sample-barcoded 5' primer and a J-beta primer mix. TCRdb reprocessed the 5' RACE reads with MiXCR, giving one entry per CDR3 protein. Of 550,000 to 700,000 distinct CDR3 sequences in the sample, 27% were seen once. Caucasian individuals from Russia who were healthy and aged 6 to 90 acted as donors. The clonotype comes from a woman in her sixties or seventies in good health. The specimen sequenced was blood. The V gene is TRBV5-1, the J gene TRBJ2-1; 9 bases fit TRBD2. CDR3 in amino acids: CASSPSTSGGHKWQFF. The CDR3 coding sequence is TGCGCCAGCAGCCCTTCCACAAGCGGGGGGCATAAGTGGCAGTTCTTC.